Included here is one TCR beta chain sequence, with context. Antigen specificity is unknown. The sample comes from a study of OX40 agonist ivuxolimab in advanced cancers. Turning to the study itself: Those treated in dose escalation had hepatocellular carcinoma, melanoma, renal cell cancer or head and neck cancer. Notes on the study in general: Low normalized T-cell clonal expansion also characterized some of the nonresponders.

Patients were excluded for autoimmune disease history or systemic immunosuppression. The sampling schedule covered blood at baseline, cycle 4 day 1, and cycle 7 day 1. This table comes from immunoSEQ multiplex PCR, and its TCRdb copy is limited to in-frame clones, with some not included. There are approximately 44,000 clones in the sample; about 85% occur only once, and 5% to 5.5% lies in the top ten. This sequence was found in an adult with an advanced solid tumor such as melanoma, head and neck, liver or kidney cancer. Sequenced here: CD4+ or CD8+ T cells sorted from blood, sampled in a trial of the OX40 agonist ivuxolimab.

CDR3 residues: CASTAGTGNTEAFF. The DNA of the CDR3 is TGTGCCAGCACCGCCGGGACAGGCAACACTGAAGCTTTCTTT. The chain joins TRBV18 to TRBJ1-1, with 8 bases aligning to TRBD1. Trimming removed 8 bases from V and 2 bases from J; junction bases left unmatched: 7. CDR1 and CDR2 (germline): KGHSH, LQKENI. There are 14 residues in the CDR3.